These 24 T cell receptor beta chains were sequenced from one sample in a study of cytomegalovirus exposure and HLA in healthy donors. Produced via immunoSEQ multiplex PCR; TCRdb's table is partial and in-frame only. The sample lists some 130,000 clones, roughly 89% seen once, with 1% to 1.5% in the top ten. Sequencing input: PBMCs. The receptors shown here come from a woman under 30 in good health and CMV-seronegative.

This rearrangement joins TRBV6-1 to TRBJ2-4; D remains unclear. This CDR3 has 14 residues. Trimming removed 6 bases at V and 0 bases at J, with 9 bases between. CDR1 and CDR2 (germline): MNHNS, SASEGT. CDR3 coding DNA: TGTGCCAGCAGCCAACAGATAGCCAAAAACATTCAGTACTTC. It yields the protein CASSQQIAKNIQYF.

The chain recombines TRBV6-5 with TRBJ1-2; 9 bases line up with TRBD1. J gave up 6 bases and V 7 bases, and 6 bases lay outside the gene matches. Germline CDR1 and CDR2: MNHEY and SVGAGI. The length of the CDR3 is 13 residues. The CDR3 DNA sequence: TGTGCCAGCAATACGGGGACAGGGCATGGCTACACCTTC. The encoded protein is CASNTGTGHGYTF.

The chain carries TRBV5-1 and TRBJ2-2; unclear D gene. Germline V CDR1 and CDR2: SGHRS, YFSETQ. This CDR3 has 13 amino acids. Trimming took 6 bases from V and 6 from J, leaving 12 bases between them. CDR3 sequence: CASNTPHAGELFF. For the CDR3, the DNA is TGCGCCAGCAACACACCCCACGCCGGGGAGCTGTTTTTT.

The chain joins TRBV5-1 to TRBJ1-1; D uncertain. The CDR3 consists of 14 residues. In germline, CDR1 is SGHRS, CDR2 YFSETQ. Trimming pared 3 bases from V and 4 bases from J, leaving 13 bases between. The CDR3 spells CASSYGGYTTEAFF. CDR3 sequence (DNA): TGCGCCAGCAGCTACGGAGGGTACACCACTGAAGCTTTCTTT.

CDR3: CASSKNREGGYTF. CDR3 in DNA: TGTGCCAGCAGCAAAAACAGGGAAGGAGGCTACACCTTC. V gene TRBV5-4 combines with J gene TRBJ1-2, with D perhaps TRBD1 (6 bases). This CDR3 is 13 amino acids long. CDR1 is SGHNT and CDR2 is YYREEE in the germline V gene (reference sequence). Trimming took 4 bases from V and 8 from J, leaving 15 bases between them.

The rearrangement links TRBV6-5 to TRBJ1-1; TRBD1 is a possible D gene (5 bases). V was cut by 4 bases and J by 2 bases, with 11 bases left in between. The CDR3 loop spans 14 amino acids. Germline loops: CDR1 MNHEY, CDR2 SVGAGI. The DNA of the CDR3 is TGTGCCAGCAGTTCGAACAGGCGAAACACTGAAGCTTTCTTT. It yields the protein CASSSNRRNTEAFF.

This clone has a single count. The CDR3 nucleotides are TGTGCCAGCAGTTTATCTCTAGGTGGCTATGGCTACACCTTC. Protein: CASSLSLGGYGYTF. The chain joins TRBV27 to TRBJ1-2; D is ambiguous. The CDR3 is 14 amino acids. Deletions cut 0 bases from V and 4 bases from J, with 9 bases between. Germline V lookup: CDR1 MNHEY, CDR2 SMNVEV (reference sequence).

This chain joins TRBV10-2 and TRBJ2-1; the D is unclear. Germline loops: CDR1 WSHSY, CDR2 SAAADI. The CDR3 spans 14 residues. V was trimmed by 5 bases and J by 8 bases, leaving 16 bases between them. CDR3 sequence reads: CASSFLRSRDEQFF. In DNA form, the CDR3 reads TGCGCCAGCAGTTTTCTGCGTTCCCGCGATGAGCAGTTCTTC.

The chain joins TRBV6-5 to TRBJ1-1; the D gene is possibly TRBD1 (6 bases). Trimming took off 6 bases at V and 1 base at J, with 9 bases between the two ends. The CDR3 is 13 residues long. Germline CDR1 MNHEY, CDR2 SVGAGI. The CDR3 DNA reads as TGTGCCAGCAGGTGGACAGCGAACACTGAAGCTTTCTTT. It codes for CASRWTANTEAFF.

V gene TRBV9 combines with J gene TRBJ2-1; 10 positions agree with TRBD2. V was clipped by 3 bases and J by 6 bases; unmatched bases: 15. The CDR3 sequence is 18 residues long. CDR1 is SGDLS, CDR2 YYNGEE, per germline. CDR3 sequence: CASSGISGGSFLFNEQFF. In nucleotides, the CDR3 is TGTGCCAGCAGCGGGATTAGCGGGGGGTCTTTTTTGTTCAATGAGCAGTTCTTC.

This chain joins TRBV11-2 and TRBJ1-4, with TRBD1 identical over 7 bases. This CDR3 spans 16 amino acids. Germline CDR1 is SGHAT and CDR2 is FQNNGV. The V segment lost 4 bases and the J segment 1 base; nucleotides outside the gene matches: 6. This CDR3 is CASSYNTGVTNEKLFF. The CDR3 coding sequence is TGTGCCAGCAGCTACAACACAGGGGTAACTAATGAAAAACTGTTTTTT. The entire variable domain, with the rest obtained from reference TRBV11-2 and TRBJ1-4, is as follows: EAGVAQSPRYKIIEKRQSVAFWCNPISGHATLYWYQQILGQGPKLLIQFQNNGVVDDSQLPKDRFSAERLKGVDSTLKIQPAKLEDSAVYLCASSYNTGVTNEKLFFGSGTQLSVL.

The CDR3 sequence: CAISSTGEGGYTF. The DNA for the CDR3 is TGTGCCATCAGCTCGACAGGGGAAGGCGGCTACACCTTC. V and J are TRBV10-3 and TRBJ1-2; 8 bases align to TRBD1. Germline CDR1 and CDR2: ENHRY and SYGVKD. CDR3 size: 13 residues. J lost 8 bases, V lost 6 bases, and 8 bases had no gene match.

The V and J genes are TRBV27 and TRBJ1-1; 9 bases agree with TRBD1. Trimming at V came to 8 bases and at J to 1 base, leaving 2 bases not matched to a gene. Per the germline V gene, CDR1 is MNHEY and CDR2 is SMNVEV (reference sequence). CDR3 length equals 13 residues. CDR3 protein: CASRDRENTEAFF. The CDR3 bases are TGTGCCAGCCGGGACAGGGAGAACACTGAAGCTTTCTTT.

The chain recombines TRBV2 with TRBJ2-5; 8 bases agree with TRBD1. J lost 2 bases, V lost 5 bases, and 7 bases had no gene match. The V gene's germline CDR1 is SNHLY and CDR2 FYNNEI. The CDR3 spans 15 residues. In DNA, the CDR3 is TGTGCCAGCAGTCCCCGGGACAGGATACAAGAGACCCAGTACTTC. It yields the protein CASSPRDRIQETQYF.

J is TRBJ2-5 and V is TRBV5-4; 13 bases map to TRBD2. The germline V gene encodes CDR1 SGHNT and CDR2 YYREEE (reference sequence). With 4 bases clipped from V and 4 bases from J, the junction kept 10 bases outside the gene matches. This CDR3 has 17 residues. DNA of the CDR3: TGTGCCAGCAGCGGCTTCACTAGCGGGGGGGCAGTAGAGACCCAGTACTTC. It encodes CASSGFTSGGAVETQYF.

This clone is a singleton in its sample. This chain connects TRBV5-6 to TRBJ2-3, with 9 bases aligning to TRBD1. V shed 7 bases and J 2 bases; nucleotides not matched to a gene: 8. Germline V gene sequence: CDR1 SGHDT, CDR2 YYEEEE. The CDR3 is 15 residues long. In DNA, the CDR3 is TGTGCCAGCGCCCGACAGGGGGTTATCACAGATACGCAGTATTTT. Residues: CASARQGVITDTQYF.

The genes are TRBV6-5 and TRBJ1-1, with D tentatively TRBD1 (6 bases). Germline V gene lookup returns CDR1 MNHEY and CDR2 SVGAGI. The CDR3 loop spans 15 amino acids. Trimming stripped 5 bases from V and 7 bases from J, with 20 bases between. CDR3 residues: CASSTQGAPRVEAFF. Written as DNA, the CDR3 is TGTGCCAGCAGTACACAGGGCGCTCCTCGCGTTGAAGCTTTCTTT.

The J gene is TRBJ2-3, the V gene TRBV27; no clear D gene. The CDR3 has 12 residues. V dropped 6 bases and J dropped 9 bases, with 13 bases sitting between them. Per germline, CDR1 MNHEY and CDR2 SMNVEV (reference sequence). The CDR3 loop is CASRRWAETQYF. The DNA for the CDR3 is TGTGCCAGCAGAAGGTGGGCTGAGACGCAGTATTTT.

The CDR3 bases are TGTGCCAGCAGTGACTCAGGGAGGGGCACAGATACGCAGTATTTT. The encoded protein is CASSDSGRGTDTQYF. The chain uses TRBV25-1 and TRBJ2-3; 7 positions match TRBD2. The ends lost 3 bases at V and 1 base at J; junction bases unmatched: 4. Germline V gives CDR1 MGHDK, CDR2 SYGVNS. CDR3 length: 15 residues.

The rearrangement uses TRBV7-9 and TRBJ2-3; a possible D gene is TRBD1 (5 bases). CDR1 and CDR2 from the germline V gene are SEHNR and FQNEAQ (reference sequence). The CDR3 contains 14 residues. The ends were cut back, 6 bases at V and 0 bases at J, with 10 bases in the middle. In DNA, the CDR3 is TGTGCCAGCAGGGGGCCTACTAGCACAGATACGCAGTATTTT. Translated: CASRGPTSTDTQYF.

This chain links TRBV7-9 with TRBJ1-1; D is possibly TRBD1 (6 bases). CDR1 and CDR2 from the germline V gene are SEHNR and FQNEAQ (reference sequence). The CDR3 runs to 14 residues. V lost 5 bases, J lost 1 base, and 11 bases lay in between. The CDR3 DNA reads TGTGCCAGCAGCCCTAAGACAGGGAACACTGAAGCTTTCTTT. Protein: CASSPKTGNTEAFF.

V and J are TRBV19 and TRBJ1-2; a possible D gene is TRBD1 (5 bases). Trimming took 3 bases from V and 5 from J, leaving 13 bases between them. Germline V gene sequence: CDR1 LNHDA, CDR2 SQIVND (reference sequence). The CDR3 covers 14 residues. CDR3 region: CASSISGALYGYTF. The CDR3 bases are TGTGCCAGTAGTATTTCTGGGGCTCTGTATGGCTACACCTTC. Drawing the rest from reference TRBV19 and TRBJ1-2, the complete variable domain is DGGITQSPKYLFRKEGQNVTLSCEQNLNHDAMYWYRQDPGQGLRLIYYSQIVNDFQKGDIAEGYSVSREKKESFPLTVTSAQKNPTAFYLCASSISGALYGYTFGSGTRLTVV.

V and J are TRBV19 and TRBJ1-3; no firm D call. The CDR3 is made up of 15 amino acids. CDR1 and CDR2 from the germline V gene are LNHDA and SQIVND (reference sequence). Trimming left V 3 bases short and J 4 bases short, with 13 bases between. The CDR3 sequence: CASSMRKARGNTIYF. DNA for the CDR3: TGTGCCAGTAGTATGAGGAAGGCGCGCGGAAACACCATATATTTT.

J is TRBJ2-5 and V is TRBV6-1; TRBD2 aligns across 7 bases. The CDR3 is 15 amino acids. V lost 5 bases and J lost 1; bases outside the gene matches: 7. Germline values: CDR1 MNHNS, CDR2 SASEGT. The CDR3 DNA reads TGTGCCAGCAGTCTTCTCTCGGGGGGCCAAGAGACCCAGTACTTC. Encoded protein: CASSLLSGGQETQYF.